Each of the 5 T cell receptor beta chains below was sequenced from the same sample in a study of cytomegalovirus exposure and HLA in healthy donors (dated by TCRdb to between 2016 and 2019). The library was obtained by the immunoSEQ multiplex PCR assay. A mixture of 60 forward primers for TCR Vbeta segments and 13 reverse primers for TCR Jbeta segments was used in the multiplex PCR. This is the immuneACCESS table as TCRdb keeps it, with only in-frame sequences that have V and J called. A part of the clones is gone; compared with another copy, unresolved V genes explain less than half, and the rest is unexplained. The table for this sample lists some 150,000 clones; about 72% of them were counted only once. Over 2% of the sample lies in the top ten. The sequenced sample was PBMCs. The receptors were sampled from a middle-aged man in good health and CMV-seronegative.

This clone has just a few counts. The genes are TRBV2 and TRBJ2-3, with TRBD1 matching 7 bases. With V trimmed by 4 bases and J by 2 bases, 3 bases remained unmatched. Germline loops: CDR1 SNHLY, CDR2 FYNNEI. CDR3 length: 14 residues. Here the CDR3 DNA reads TGTGCCAGCAGTGCACAGGGGAACACAGATACGCAGTATTTT. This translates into CASSAQGNTDTQYF.

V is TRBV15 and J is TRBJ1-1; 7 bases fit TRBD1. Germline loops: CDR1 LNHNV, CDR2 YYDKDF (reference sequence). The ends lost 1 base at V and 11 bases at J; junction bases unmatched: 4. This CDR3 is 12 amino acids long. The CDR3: CATSRVGQEAFF. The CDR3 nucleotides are TGTGCCACCAGCAGAGTAGGACAGGAGGCTTTCTTT.

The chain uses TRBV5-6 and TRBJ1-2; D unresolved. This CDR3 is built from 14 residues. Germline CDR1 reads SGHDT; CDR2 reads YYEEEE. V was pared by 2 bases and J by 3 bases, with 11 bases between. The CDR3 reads CASSFAGEDYGYTF. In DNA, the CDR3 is TGTGCCAGCAGCTTCGCGGGAGAGGACTATGGCTACACCTTC.

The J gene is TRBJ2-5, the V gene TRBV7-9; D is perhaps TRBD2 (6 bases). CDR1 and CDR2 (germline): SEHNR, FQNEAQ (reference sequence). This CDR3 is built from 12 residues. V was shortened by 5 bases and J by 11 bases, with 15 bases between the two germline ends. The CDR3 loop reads CASSRWMEGQYF. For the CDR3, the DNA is TGTGCCAGCAGCCGATGGATGGAGGGGCAGTACTTC. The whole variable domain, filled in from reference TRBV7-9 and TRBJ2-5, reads DTGVSQNPRHKITKRGQNVTFRCDPISEHNRLYWYRQTLGQGPEFLTYFQNEAQLEKSRLLSDRFSAERPKGSFSTLEIQRTEQGDSAMYLCASSRWMEGQYFGPGTRLLVL.

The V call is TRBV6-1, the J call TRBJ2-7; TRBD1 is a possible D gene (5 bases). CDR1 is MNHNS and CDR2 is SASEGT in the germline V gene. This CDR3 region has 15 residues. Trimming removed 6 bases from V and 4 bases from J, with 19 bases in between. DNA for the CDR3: TGTGCCAGCAGACGGACACCCAAGGGGAATTACGAGCAGTACTTC. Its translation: CASRRTPKGNYEQYF.